A selection of T cell receptor beta chains follows, all from one sample in a study of T cells in Graves' hyperthyroidism and ophthalmopathy. TCRdb processed the multiplex PCR reads anew with MiXCR; each CDR3 protein has one entry. The table lists 250,000 to 350,000 distinct CDR3 sequences, 20% to 25% of them singletons. Sequencing was performed on blood. These TCRs come from a man aged 25-45 years with Graves' ophthalmopathy. The CDR3 runs from the conserved cysteine through the conserved F or W. The D gene is left open where the match is weak. Not all rows give a size; the values are once, few, many and, for expanded clones, a class.

J gene: TRBJ1-5; clone size: few; D gene: -; V gene: TRBV20-1; CDR3 protein: CSAGRTVQGPQHF; CDR3 DNA: TGCAGTGCTGGTAGGACGGTCCAAGGGCCCCAGCATTTT
J gene: TRBJ1-1; clone size: many; D gene: TRBD1; V gene: TRBV2; CDR3 protein: CASSRGTGKNTEAFF; CDR3 DNA: TGTGCCAGCAGTCGCGGGACAGGGAAAAACACTGAAGCTTTCTTT
J gene: TRBJ2-1; clone size: few; D gene: TRBD1; V gene: TRBV11-1; CDR3 protein: CASSPGTGGFYNEQFF; CDR3 DNA: TGTGCCAGCAGCCCCGGGACAGGGGGCTTCTACAATGAGCAGTTCTTC
J gene: TRBJ2-7; clone size: -; D gene: TRBD2; V gene: TRBV5-6; CDR3 protein: CASSSGLAGELYEQYF; CDR3 DNA: TGTGCCAGCAGCTCGGGACTAGCGGGAGAATTGTACGAGCAGTACTTC
J gene: TRBJ1-6; clone size: -; D gene: -; V gene: TRBV2; CDR3 protein: CASRPGILGNSPLHF; CDR3 DNA: TGTGCCAGCAGGCCCGGGATTTTGGGGAATTCACCCCTCCACTTT
J gene: TRBJ1-1; clone size: -; D gene: -; V gene: TRBV18; CDR3 protein: CASSRGGDTEAFF; CDR3 DNA: TGTGCCAGCTCACGTGGGGGGGACACTGAAGCTTTCTTT
J gene: TRBJ1-1; clone size: -; D gene: -; V gene: TRBV18; CDR3 protein: CASSPVGQVGLHTEAFF; CDR3 DNA: TGTGCCAGCTCACCAGTCGGGCAGGTGGGCTTGCACACTGAGGCTTTCTTT
J gene: TRBJ2-1; clone size: -; D gene: TRBD2; V gene: TRBV28; CDR3 protein: CASSLSGLAGNEQFF; CDR3 DNA: TGTGCCAGCAGTTTATCGGGACTAGCGGGCAATGAGCAGTTCTTC
J gene: TRBJ2-1; clone size: many; D gene: TRBD2; V gene: TRBV11-2; CDR3 protein: CASSLKSRPLAVNSYNEQFF; CDR3 DNA: TGTGCCAGCAGCTTAAAAAGCCGGCCGCTAGCGGTTAACTCCTACAATGAGCAGTTCTTC
J gene: TRBJ1-3; clone size: few; D gene: -; V gene: TRBV28; CDR3 protein: CASSFAGFSGNTIYF; CDR3 DNA: TGTGCCAGCAGTTTTGCGGGATTCTCTGGAAACACCATATATTTT
J gene: TRBJ2-7; clone size: -; D gene: -; V gene: TRBV7-2; CDR3 protein: CASSLTGAGEQYF; CDR3 DNA: TGTGCCAGCAGCTTAACTGGGGCGGGCGAGCAGTACTTC
J gene: TRBJ2-5; clone size: -; D gene: TRBD1; V gene: TRBV28; CDR3 protein: CASSFRDRVETQYF; CDR3 DNA: TGTGCCAGCAGCTTCCGGGACAGGGTGGAGACCCAGTACTTC
J gene: TRBJ2-7; clone size: -; D gene: -; V gene: TRBV7-9; CDR3 protein: CASSHLTGRNSYEQYF; CDR3 DNA: TGTGCCAGCAGCCACCTAACGGGACGCAACTCCTACGAGCAGTACTTC
J gene: TRBJ2-7; clone size: many; D gene: TRBD1; V gene: TRBV7-9; CDR3 protein: CASSLNWDSYEQYF; CDR3 DNA: TGTGCCAGCAGCTTAAACTGGGACAGCTACGAGCAGTACTTC
J gene: TRBJ1-1; clone size: -; D gene: TRBD1; V gene: TRBV27; CDR3 protein: CASSSRQGLNTEAFF; CDR3 DNA: TGTGCCAGCAGTTCCAGACAGGGACTGAACACTGAAGCTTTCTTT
J gene: TRBJ2-7; clone size: few; D gene: TRBD2; V gene: TRBV19; CDR3 protein: CASSITLAGGYAQYF; CDR3 DNA: TGTGCCAGTAGTATAACACTAGCGGGAGGATACGCGCAGTACTTC
J gene: TRBJ1-1; clone size: -; D gene: TRBD1; V gene: TRBV7-9; CDR3 protein: CASSQDAGGEWMNTEAFF; CDR3 DNA: TGTGCCAGCAGCCAAGATGCAGGGGGCGAATGGATGAACACTGAAGCTTTCTTT
J gene: TRBJ2-1; clone size: many; D gene: -; V gene: TRBV11-3; CDR3 protein: CASSQGLAGSSYNEQFF; CDR3 DNA: TGTGCCAGCAGCCAAGGACTTGCGGGGAGCTCCTACAATGAGCAGTTCTTC
J gene: TRBJ2-7; clone size: many; D gene: TRBD1; V gene: TRBV6-6; CDR3 protein: CASSYRGHYEQYF; CDR3 DNA: TGTGCCAGCAGTTACAGGGGGCATTACGAGCAGTACTTC
J gene: TRBJ1-2; clone size: -; D gene: -; V gene: TRBV7-3; CDR3 protein: CASSLDNNYGYTF; CDR3 DNA: TGTGCCAGCAGCTTAGACAACAACTATGGCTACACCTTC
J gene: TRBJ2-2; clone size: -; D gene: TRBD1; V gene: TRBV3-1; CDR3 protein: CASSQGTGTVTNTGELFF; CDR3 DNA: TGTGCCAGCAGCCAGGGGACCGGGACAGTCACGAACACCGGGGAGCTGTTTTTT
J gene: TRBJ1-6; clone size: many; D gene: -; V gene: TRBV2; CDR3 protein: CASSPGSYNSPLHF; CDR3 DNA: TGTGCCAGCAGTCCAGGCTCCTATAATTCACCCCTCCACTTT
J gene: TRBJ1-5; clone size: many; D gene: -; V gene: TRBV20-1; CDR3 protein: CSAIPDSTNQPQHF; CDR3 DNA: TGCAGTGCTATCCCCGACAGTACCAATCAGCCCCAGCATTTT
J gene: TRBJ2-5; clone size: few; D gene: -; V gene: TRBV5-1; CDR3 protein: CASSLGPNQETQYF; CDR3 DNA: TGCGCCAGCAGCTTAGGACCGAACCAAGAGACCCAGTACTTC
J gene: TRBJ2-1; clone size: few; D gene: -; V gene: TRBV28; CDR3 protein: CASTSSTYNEQFF; CDR3 DNA: TGTGCCAGCACTTCCTCTACCTACAATGAGCAGTTCTTC
J gene: TRBJ2-3; clone size: few; D gene: -; V gene: TRBV28; CDR3 protein: CASSLGVRTDTQYF; CDR3 DNA: TGTGCCAGCAGTTTAGGGGTGAGGACAGATACGCAGTATTTT
J gene: TRBJ1-5; clone size: few; D gene: -; V gene: TRBV28; CDR3 protein: CASYGPRNQPQHF; CDR3 DNA: TGTGCCAGCTATGGCCCTCGGAATCAGCCCCAGCATTTT
J gene: TRBJ1-2; clone size: many; D gene: -; V gene: TRBV2; CDR3 protein: CASSVYNGYTF; CDR3 DNA: TGTGCCAGCAGTGTCTATAATGGCTACACCTTC
J gene: TRBJ2-5; clone size: -; D gene: -; V gene: TRBV30; CDR3 protein: CAWSGEDKETQYF; CDR3 DNA: TGTGCCTGGAGCGGGGAGGACAAAGAGACCCAGTACTTC
J gene: TRBJ2-2; clone size: -; D gene: TRBD2; V gene: TRBV11-2; CDR3 protein: CASSLIPDTSGGTGNTGELFF; CDR3 DNA: TGTGCCAGCAGCTTAATACCCGACACTAGCGGGGGGACGGGGAACACCGGGGAGCTGTTTTTT
J gene: TRBJ2-2; clone size: few; D gene: TRBD2; V gene: TRBV7-9; CDR3 protein: CASSSLAGGPRAGELFF; CDR3 DNA: TGTGCCAGCAGCTCCCTAGCGGGAGGGCCTCGGGCCGGGGAGCTGTTTTTT
J gene: TRBJ2-5; clone size: few; D gene: -; V gene: TRBV9; CDR3 protein: CASSGEAETQYF; CDR3 DNA: TGTGCCAGCAGCGGTGAGGCGGAGACCCAGTACTTC
J gene: TRBJ2-7; clone size: -; D gene: -; V gene: TRBV20-1; CDR3 protein: CSAVGRPSSYEQYF; CDR3 DNA: TGCAGTGCTGTTGGTCGACCCAGCTCCTACGAGCAGTACTTC
J gene: TRBJ1-2; clone size: few; D gene: -; V gene: TRBV20-1; CDR3 protein: CSARRAEGYTF; CDR3 DNA: TGCAGTGCTAGACGGGCGGAAGGCTACACCTTC
J gene: TRBJ1-1; clone size: -; D gene: -; V gene: TRBV24-1; CDR3 protein: CATSEGTGEMNTEAFF; CDR3 DNA: TGTGCCACCAGTGAGGGGACGGGGGAGATGAACACTGAAGCTTTCTTT
J gene: TRBJ1-5; clone size: many; D gene: -; V gene: TRBV2; CDR3 protein: CASSEQGSSNQPQHF; CDR3 DNA: TGTGCCAGCAGTGAACAGGGATCGAGCAATCAGCCCCAGCATTTT
J gene: TRBJ2-7; clone size: many; D gene: -; V gene: TRBV10-1; CDR3 protein: CASSESFGRVEQYF; CDR3 DNA: TGCGCCAGCAGTGAGTCCTTTGGCAGGGTCGAGCAGTACTTC
J gene: TRBJ2-7; clone size: many; D gene: -; V gene: TRBV20-1; CDR3 protein: CSALQGAGYEQYF; CDR3 DNA: TGCAGTGCTCTCCAGGGAGCGGGCTACGAGCAGTACTTC
J gene: TRBJ2-7; clone size: -; D gene: -; V gene: TRBV20-1; CDR3 protein: CSARTGDFEQYF; CDR3 DNA: TGCAGTGCTAGAACAGGGGACTTCGAGCAGTACTTC
J gene: TRBJ2-1; clone size: -; D gene: -; V gene: TRBV19; CDR3 protein: CASSMGHVEQFF; CDR3 DNA: TGTGCCAGTAGTATGGGACATGTCGAGCAGTTCTTC
J gene: TRBJ2-5; clone size: few; D gene: TRBD2; V gene: TRBV5-5; CDR3 protein: CASSLEGLAGGLGETQYF; CDR3 DNA: TGTGCCAGCAGCTTGGAGGGACTAGCGGGAGGCTTGGGAGAGACCCAGTACTTC
J gene: TRBJ2-2; clone size: -; D gene: TRBD1; V gene: TRBV28; CDR3 protein: CARGHRGQTGELFF; CDR3 DNA: TGTGCCAGAGGGCACAGGGGGCAAACCGGGGAGCTGTTTTTT
J gene: TRBJ1-5; clone size: -; D gene: -; V gene: TRBV20-1; CDR3 protein: CSARDPRQLAQHF; CDR3 DNA: TGCAGTGCTAGAGACCCTAGACAGTTAGCTCAGCATTTT
J gene: TRBJ2-5; clone size: few; D gene: -; V gene: TRBV5-1; CDR3 protein: CASSLVSSSSETQYF; CDR3 DNA: TGCGCCAGCAGCTTGGTGTCAAGCAGTTCAGAGACCCAGTACTTC
J gene: TRBJ2-7; clone size: many; D gene: -; V gene: TRBV10-3; CDR3 protein: CAISETGSYEQYF; CDR3 DNA: TGTGCCATCAGTGAGACAGGGAGCTACGAGCAGTACTTC
J gene: TRBJ1-2; clone size: -; D gene: -; V gene: TRBV27; CDR3 protein: CASSDTNPANYGYTF; CDR3 DNA: TGTGCCAGCAGCGACACCAACCCAGCGAACTATGGCTACACCTTC
J gene: TRBJ1-6; clone size: few; D gene: -; V gene: TRBV27; CDR3 protein: CASSLYRNRGNSPLHF; CDR3 DNA: TGTGCCAGCAGTTTATATCGGAATCGAGGGAATTCACCCCTCCACTTT